The 18 T cell receptor beta chains presented below share a single source sample, sequenced in a study of monozygotic twins with inflammatory bowel disease. TCRdb re-analyzed the 5' RACE reads; it lists each CDR3 protein once, without DNA. The table for this sample gives around 380,000 distinct CDR3 sequences. Material for sequencing was blood. The origin of the receptors is a human donor with ulcerative colitis or Crohn's disease, or a healthy co-twin of an affected twin (not recorded which).

This chain uses TRBV5-1 with TRBJ2-3; the D call from TCRdb, TRBD1, cannot be confirmed without DNA. The CDR3 contains 14 residues. The germline V gene encodes CDR1 SGHRS and CDR2 YFSETQ. The CDR3 sequence: CASSLGGYTDTQYF.

This chain connects TRBV7-9 to TRBJ2-3; TCRdb reports TRBD1, a call that lacks DNA to check it against. This CDR3 is 14 amino acids long. Germline V gives CDR1 SEHNR, CDR2 FQNEAQ (reference sequence). The chain's CDR3 is CASSPRVIGDTQYF. The full variable domain, completed using reference TRBV7-9 and TRBJ2-3, is DTGVSQNPRHKITKRGQNVTFRCDPISEHNRLYWYRQTLGQGPEFLTYFQNEAQLEKSRLLSDRFSAERPKGSFSTLEIQRTEQGDSAMYLCASSPRVIGDTQYFGPGTRLTVL.

V usage is TRBV5-1 and J usage is TRBJ1-1. Germline-derived CDR1 and CDR2 are SGHRS and YFSETQ. The CDR3 length is 16 residues. Here the CDR3 reads CASSLGGNSRNTEAFF.

V usage is TRBV5-1 and J usage is TRBJ1-6; TCRdb gives TRBD1 as the D gene, but with no DNA this cannot be confirmed. The CDR3 loop spans 13 amino acids. Looked up from germline, CDR1 is SGHRS and CDR2 is YFSETQ. The CDR3 loop is CTSSLDRGSPLHF.

The rearrangement uses TRBV15 and TRBJ1-5; the TCRdb D gene call, TRBD1, has no DNA to confirm it. Looked up from germline, CDR1 is LNHNV and CDR2 is YYDKDF (reference sequence). CDR3 length: 15 amino acids. The CDR3 protein is CATSSADRVGQPQHF.

This rearrangement joins TRBV18 to TRBJ2-3. The CDR3 consists of 15 residues. In germline, CDR1 is KGHSH, CDR2 LQKENI. This CDR3 is CASSPLASRTDTQYF.

The chain couples TRBV5-4 to TRBJ1-2. The CDR3 runs to 13 residues. The germline V gene encodes CDR1 SGHNT and CDR2 YYREEE (reference sequence). This chain's CDR3 is CASSLHSEGGYTF. Combining the CDR3 with reference TRBV5-4 and TRBJ1-2 gives the whole variable domain ETGVTQSPTHLIKTRGQQVTLRCSSQSGHNTVSWYQQALGQGPQFIFQYYREEENGRGNFPPRFSGLQFPNYSSELNVNALELDDSALYLCASSLHSEGGYTFGSGTRLTVV.

This chain links TRBV5-1 with TRBJ2-7; the D call of TRBD2 rests on TCRdb alone, since no DNA is present to check it. The CDR3 has 17 residues. Germline loops: CDR1 SGHRS, CDR2 YFSETQ. The CDR3 here is CASSAGLAGGPSYEQYF.

CDR3: CSANPLAGGGGETQYF. The chain joins TRBV20-1 to TRBJ2-5; the TCRdb D gene call, TRBD2, has no DNA to confirm it. This CDR3 spans 16 amino acids. The germline CDR1 and CDR2 sequences are DFQATT and SNEGSKA (reference sequence).

The chain is built from TRBV12-3 or TRBV12-4 and TRBJ1-1; TCRdb picks TRBD1, but there is no DNA to check that call. CDR3 length equals 15 residues. This CDR3 is CASSSTRDRNTEAFF.

The J gene is TRBJ1-6, the V gene TRBV7-8. This CDR3 is built from 12 residues. Germline CDR1 reads SGHVS; CDR2 reads FQNEAQ. The CDR3 reads CASTRPNSPLHF. The full variable domain, completed using reference TRBV7-8 and TRBJ1-6, is GAGVSQSPRYKVAKRGQDVALRCDPISGHVSLFWYQQALGQGPEFLTYFQNEAQLDKSGLPSDRFFAERPEGSVSTLKIQRTQQEDSAVYLCASTRPNSPLHFGNGTRLTVT.

The CDR3: CSAGNTGELFF. The chain couples TRBV20-1 to TRBJ2-2. Germline lookup yields CDR1 DFQATT and CDR2 SNEGSKA (reference sequence). The CDR3 is 11 amino acids.

The J gene is TRBJ2-5, the V gene TRBV29-1; no DNA is available, so the TRBD1 call from TCRdb remains unchecked. Germline V lookup: CDR1 SQVTM, CDR2 ANQGSEA. The CDR3 is made up of 15 amino acids. The CDR3 loop is CSVYLRGSFQETQYF.

The chain uses TRBV7-2 and TRBJ1-3; no DNA is available, so the TRBD1 call from TCRdb remains unchecked. The CDR3 loop spans 16 amino acids. Germline lookup yields CDR1 SGHTA and CDR2 FQGNSA. The CDR3 sequence: CASSPLKGGAGNTIYF.

The chain joins TRBV20-1 to TRBJ1-2. CDR1 is DFQATT and CDR2 is SNEGSKA in the germline V gene (reference sequence). This CDR3 region has 13 residues. The CDR3 loop reads CSAPPLQSGGYTF.

J is TRBJ2-3 and V is TRBV12-3 or TRBV12-4; absent DNA, TCRdb's TRBD2 call cannot be checked. The CDR3 is made up of 16 amino acids. The chain's CDR3 is CASTTYSGTSTDTQYF.

The chain joins TRBV20-1 to TRBJ2-7; as DNA is missing, the TRBD2 call by TCRdb cannot be tested. The CDR3 extends over 18 amino acids. From germline, CDR1 is DFQATT and CDR2 SNEGSKA (reference sequence). CDR3 residues: CSAFGTSGDSRNSYEQYF.

V gene TRBV30 combines with J gene TRBJ1-4. This CDR3 comprises 15 residues. Germline V CDR1 and CDR2: GTSNPN, SVGIG (reference sequence). CDR3 amino acids: CAWSVQAGINEKLFF.